These 18 T cell receptor beta chains were all obtained from the same sample, sequenced in a study of OX40 agonist ivuxolimab in advanced cancers. Assay: immunoSEQ multiplex PCR; the TCRdb copy retains only in-frame clones and omits some. The repertoire holds 36,000 or so clones, about 87% seen once, with roughly 3.9% in the top ten. The sample in question was CD4+ or CD8+ T cells sorted from blood, obtained in a trial of the OX40 agonist ivuxolimab. The receptors originated from an adult with an advanced solid tumor such as melanoma, head and neck, liver or kidney cancer.

This rearrangement joins TRBV6-1 to TRBJ1-1, with 8 bases matching TRBD1. With 4 bases clipped from V and 0 bases from J, the junction kept 7 bases outside the gene matches. CDR1 is MNHNS, CDR2 SASEGT, per germline. There are 16 residues in the CDR3. As DNA, the CDR3 is TGTGCCAGCAGTGGACAGGGGCGCCTCATGAACACTGAAGCTTTCTTT. Its translation: CASSGQGRLMNTEAFF.

The genes are TRBV4-2 and TRBJ2-5; 8 bases agree with TRBD2. Germline assignment: CDR1 LGHNA and CDR2 YNFKEQ. J lost 4 bases, V lost 2 bases, and 9 bases had no gene match. This CDR3 has 16 residues. CDR3 coding DNA: TGTGCCAGCAGCCAACCGACTAGCAGCGGGGGAGAGACCCAGTACTTC. Amino acids: CASSQPTSSGGETQYF.

The chain recombines TRBV7-9 with TRBJ1-2; D may be TRBD1 (5 bases). Trimming shortened V by 1 base and J by 4 bases, and 16 bases separated the two germline ends. This CDR3 is 16 amino acids long. Germline V gene lookup returns CDR1 SEHNR and CDR2 FQNEAQ (reference sequence). The DNA for the CDR3 is TGTGCCAGCAGCTTAGAATCCCCCAGGGTTTCCTATGGCTACACCTTC. As protein: CASSLESPRVSYGYTF.

This chain connects TRBV7-2 to TRBJ2-1; 11 nucleotides line up with TRBD2. The V gene's germline CDR1 is SGHTA and CDR2 FQGNSA. V lost 3 bases, J lost 9 bases, and 7 bases stayed unmatched. The CDR3 sequence is 15 residues long. CDR3 in amino acids: CASSFSGGASGEQFF. Written as DNA, the CDR3 is TGTGCCAGCAGCTTTAGCGGGGGGGCCAGTGGTGAGCAGTTCTTC.

This chain joins TRBV11-2 and TRBJ2-2; D unresolved. Germline CDR1 and CDR2: SGHAT and FQNNGV. CDR3 length equals 13 residues. Trimming took 4 bases from V and 7 from J, leaving 10 bases between them. The CDR3 sequence: CASSSLAGGELFF. In nucleotides, the CDR3 is TGTGCCAGCAGCTCCCTGGCCGGCGGGGAGCTGTTTTTT.

The V gene is TRBV11-2, the J gene TRBJ2-1; 13 bases map to TRBD2. The ends lost 3 bases at V and 4 bases at J; junction bases unmatched: 0. This CDR3 is 15 amino acids long. Germline CDR1 and CDR2: SGHAT and FQNNGV. The chain's CDR3 is CASSLGLAGYNEQFF. CDR3 sequence (DNA): TGTGCCAGCAGCTTGGGACTAGCGGGGTACAATGAGCAGTTCTTC.

The CDR3 sequence: CASSLSGGTTQYF. CDR3 bases: TGCGCCAGCAGCTTGAGCGGGGGGACGACCCAGTACTTC. V and J are TRBV5-1 and TRBJ2-5; 9 nucleotides agree with TRBD2. Trimming cost V 1 base and J 7 bases; bases outside gene matches: 2. The CDR3 has 13 amino acids. Germline CDR1 SGHRS, CDR2 YFSETQ.

The chain combines TRBV11-2 with TRBJ2-7, with a tentative D call TRBD2 (5 bases). The CDR3 runs 15 residues. V shed 1 base and J shed 6 bases, with 16 bases lying between them. Germline CDR1 reads SGHAT; CDR2 reads FQNNGV. The CDR3, as DNA: TGTGCCAGCAGCTTAGTCTCTAGCTCTCCCCTCGAGCAGTACTTC. Translating it yields CASSLVSSSPLEQYF.

About this clone: Relative to the germline gene, one junction end is altered; a read error may explain this. The rearrangement uses TRBV7-3 and TRBJ1-1, with D possibly TRBD1 on 5 matching bases. CDR1 and CDR2 from the germline V gene are SGHTA and FQGTGA. The CDR3 runs 12 residues. CDR3 sequence (DNA): TGTGCCAGCAGCCCCTCTGGACAAGTACTTTGCTTT. Translation: CASSPSGQVLCF. Together with reference TRBV7-3 and TRBJ1-1, the CDR3 gives the full variable domain: GAGVSQTPSNKVTEKGKYVELRCDPISGHTALYWYRQSLGQGPEFLIYFQGTGAADDSGLPNDRFFAVRPEGSVSTLKIQRTERGDSAVYLCASSPSGQVLCFGQGTRLTVV.

The chain's CDR3 is CASSQHFEAVGYTF. The CDR3 bases are TGCGCCAGCAGCCAACACTTCGAGGCTGTCGGCTACACCTTC. The gene calls are TRBV4-1 and TRBJ1-2; D uncertain. The V end lost 2 bases, the J end lost 8 bases, and 15 bases lay between the germline ends. Per the germline V gene, CDR1 is MGHRA and CDR2 is YSYEKL. The CDR3 has 14 amino acids.

The J gene is TRBJ2-1, the V gene TRBV2; no clear D gene. Trimming shortened V by 0 bases and J by 10 bases, and 10 bases separated the two germline ends. The CDR3 is 13 amino acids. The germline V gene encodes CDR1 SNHLY and CDR2 FYNNEI. CDR3 sequence: CASSEAQPLEQFF. In DNA form, the CDR3 reads TGTGCCAGCAGTGAAGCGCAGCCTTTGGAGCAGTTCTTC.

In its sample, this clone was seen a few times. V and J are TRBV9 and TRBJ2-7; 7 nucleotides agree with TRBD1. The CDR3 runs 12 residues. V dropped 3 bases and J dropped 4; count of bases not matched to a gene: 1. The germline CDR1 and CDR2 sequences are SGDLS and YYNGEE. The CDR3 DNA reads TGTGCCAGCAGCGAGACAGGGTACGAGCAGTACTTC. It specifies CASSETGYEQYF. The full variable domain, its missing parts supplied by reference TRBV9 and TRBJ2-7, is DSGVTQTPKHLITATGQRVTLRCSPRSGDLSVYWYQQSLDQGLQFLIQYYNGEERAKGNILERFSAQQFPDLHSELNLSSLELGDSALYFCASSETGYEQYFGPGTRLTVT.

To note about this clone: One junction end does not reproduce the germline sequence, and a read error may be involved. The V call is TRBV10-1, the J call TRBJ2-6; D not resolved. Per the germline V gene, CDR1 is WNHNN and CDR2 is SYGVQD (reference sequence). This CDR3 is 14 amino acids long. The CDR3 DNA follows: TGCGCCAGCAGTAGCACAAAGTCGGGCCAACGTCCTGACTTC. This sequence encodes CASSSTKSGQRPDF.

This chain uses TRBV28 with TRBJ1-4, with D possibly TRBD1 on 5 matching bases. Germline lookup yields CDR1 MDHEN and CDR2 SYDVKM. The CDR3 covers 16 residues. Between the trimmed V and J ends, which lost 5 bases and 3 bases, there was a span of 16 bases. The CDR3 reads CASSPLLGEANEKLFF. CDR3 bases: TGTGCCAGCAGTCCCCTGCTAGGGGAAGCTAATGAAAAACTGTTTTTT.

The V gene is TRBV19, the J gene TRBJ2-7; possibly TRBD1 or TRBD2 for D (5 bases each). Trimming removed 9 bases from V and 2 bases from J, with 17 bases in between. The germline gives CDR1 LNHDA, CDR2 SQIVND (reference sequence). This CDR3 spans 14 amino acids. DNA of the CDR3: TGTGCCAGCAACCCGGGACCCAACCCCTACGAGCAGTACTTC. The encoded protein is CASNPGPNPYEQYF.

The chain combines TRBV9 with TRBJ2-3; 8 bases line up with TRBD2. CDR1 is SGDLS, CDR2 YYNGEE, per germline. The CDR3 sequence is 15 residues long. Trimming at V came to 0 bases and at J to 4 bases, leaving 4 bases not matched to a gene. The CDR3 DNA follows: TGTGCCAGCAGCGTAGCCGGGACTAGGCCAGATACGCAGTATTTT. It yields the protein CASSVAGTRPDTQYF.

V and J are TRBV6-1 and TRBJ1-4; D unresolved. With 6 bases removed from V and 0 bases from J, the gap between germline ends came to 11 bases. This CDR3 contains 15 residues. Looked up from germline, CDR1 is MNHNS and CDR2 is SASEGT. DNA for the CDR3: TGTGCCAGCAGGGCAGGAGCTACAACTAATGAAAAACTGTTTTTT. Translation gives CASRAGATTNEKLFF.

This clone was detected a few times. The chain uses TRBV7-2 and TRBJ1-6; D perhaps matches TRBD1 (5 bases). Deletions cut 7 bases from V and 10 bases from J, with 20 bases between. This CDR3 is 15 amino acids long. The V gene's germline CDR1 is SGHTA and CDR2 FQGNSA. The CDR3 nucleotides are TGTGCCAGCAACCTAGGTGGGGCAGGGTTGTCACCCCTCCACTTT. Its translation: CASNLGGAGLSPLHF. Full variable domain (remainder filled in from reference TRBV7-2 and TRBJ1-6): GAGVSQSPSNKVTEKGKDVELRCDPISGHTALYWYRQSLGQGLEFLIYFQGNSAPDKSGLPSDRFSAERTGGSVSTLTIQRTQQEDSAVYLCASNLGGAGLSPLHFGNGTRLTVT.